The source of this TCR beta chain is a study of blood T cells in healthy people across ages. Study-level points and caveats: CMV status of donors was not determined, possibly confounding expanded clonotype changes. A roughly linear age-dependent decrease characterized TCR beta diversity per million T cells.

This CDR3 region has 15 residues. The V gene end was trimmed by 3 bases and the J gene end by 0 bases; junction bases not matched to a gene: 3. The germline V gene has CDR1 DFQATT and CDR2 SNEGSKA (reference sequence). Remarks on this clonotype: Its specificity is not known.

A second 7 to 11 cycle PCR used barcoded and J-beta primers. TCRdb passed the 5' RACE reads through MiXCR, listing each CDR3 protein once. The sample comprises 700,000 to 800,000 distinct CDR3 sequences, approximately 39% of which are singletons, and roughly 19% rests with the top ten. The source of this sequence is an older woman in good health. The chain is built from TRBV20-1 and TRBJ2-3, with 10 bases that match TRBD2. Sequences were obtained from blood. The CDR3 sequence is CSARTSGSSTDTQYF. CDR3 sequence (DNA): TGCAGTGCTAGGACTAGCGGGTCTAGCACAGATACGCAGTATTTT.